Following are 26 T cell receptor beta chains from one sample sequenced in a study of T cells after yellow fever vaccination. TCRdb called the 5' RACE reads again in MiXCR, with one record for every CDR3 protein. The sample includes under 200,000 distinct CDR3 sequences, 6.5% to 8.5% of them seen just once. Source: CD4+ T cells sorted from PBMCs, taken about 5 days after the first yellow fever vaccination. These receptors were taken from a man aged 18 to 29 who received the YFV17D yellow fever vaccine.

This clonotype was seen a handful of times. The V and J genes are TRBV12-3 or TRBV12-4 and TRBJ2-2; 8 nucleotides agree with TRBD1. This CDR3 contains 15 residues. The junction had 1 base not matched to a gene; V was cut back by 3 bases and J by 1 base. This CDR3 reads CASSFGTGNTGELFF. CDR3 coding DNA: TGTGCCAGCAGTTTCGGGACAGGGAACACCGGGGAGCTGTTTTTT.

The chain links TRBV5-1 to TRBJ2-3, with 9 bases fitting TRBD1. The junction had 19 bases not matched to a gene; V was cut back by 5 bases and J by 0 bases. The CDR3 loop spans 20 amino acids. CDR1 SGHRS and CDR2 YFSETQ come from the germline V gene. The CDR3 reads CASSLIPRTGDLLSTDTQYF. The CDR3 DNA reads as TGCGCCAGCAGTTTGATCCCCCGGACAGGGGACCTCTTAAGCACAGATACGCAGTATTTT.

This clonotype was seen at least ten times. The rearrangement uses TRBV29-1 and TRBJ1-1; no clear D. This CDR3 is 14 amino acids long. The germline gives CDR1 SQVTM, CDR2 ANQGSEA. With 3 bases removed from V and 1 base from J, the gap between germline ends came to 12 bases. The chain's CDR3 is CSVEAQPSNTEAFF. The DNA of the CDR3 is TGCAGCGTTGAGGCTCAGCCGTCGAACACTGAAGCTTTCTTT.

Ten or more counts support this clonotype. This rearrangement joins TRBV20-1 to TRBJ1-1; maybe TRBD1 (6 bases). Germline V gives CDR1 DFQATT, CDR2 SNEGSKA (reference sequence). Deletions cut 7 bases from V and 4 bases from J, with 13 bases between. The CDR3 sequence is 12 residues long. This CDR3 is CSVSQGFTEAFF. For the CDR3, the DNA is TGCAGTGTCTCTCAGGGGTTCACTGAAGCTTTCTTT.

This clonotype was counted a few times. The chain is built from TRBV9 and TRBJ1-3, with unresolved D. The germline gives CDR1 SGDLS, CDR2 YYNGEE. Deletions cut 1 base from V and 3 bases from J, with 5 bases between. The CDR3 consists of 13 residues. The CDR3 nucleotides are TGTGCCAGCAGCGTACGTTTTGGAAACACCATATATTTT. Its protein product is CASSVRFGNTIYF.

The chain carries TRBV27 and TRBJ2-5, with a possible D match to TRBD2 (7 bases). Germline V gene lookup returns CDR1 MNHEY and CDR2 SMNVEV (reference sequence). This CDR3 spans 14 amino acids. Trimming shortened V by 3 bases and J by 9 bases, and 17 bases separated the two germline ends. The DNA of the CDR3 is TGTGCCAGCAGTTTTGGCGGGGGCTTCACGGCCCAGTACTTC. It specifies CASSFGGGFTAQYF.

The chain joins TRBV5-1 to TRBJ2-5, with D possibly TRBD1 on 6 matching bases. Trimming removed 4 bases from V and 5 bases from J, with 12 bases in between. CDR1 is SGHRS and CDR2 is YFSETQ in the germline V gene. This CDR3 is 13 amino acids long. The CDR3 nucleotides are TGCGCCAGCAGCCCAGGGGATTGGGAGACCCAGTACTTC. As protein: CASSPGDWETQYF.

The sample holds many counts of this clonotype. The genes are TRBV6-4 and TRBJ1-6; 8 nucleotides agree with TRBD1. This CDR3 is built from 19 residues. The J segment lost 4 bases and the V segment lost 2 bases, leaving 13 bases of the junction unmatched. The V gene's germline CDR1 is MRHNA and CDR2 SNTAGT. The DNA of the CDR3 is TGTGCCAGCAGTGACGCAGGGCCATTTCAGGGGGCTTATAATTCACCCCTCCACTTT. Amino acids: CASSDAGPFQGAYNSPLHF.

This clonotype was found a few times. The CDR3 sequence: CASSLPGDTQYF. DNA of the CDR3: TGTGCCAGCAGCCTGCCGGGAGATACGCAGTATTTT. The gene calls are TRBV3-1 and TRBJ2-3; no clear D gene. The CDR3 is 12 residues long. Germline V gene data show CDR1 as LGHDT and CDR2 as YNNKEL (reference sequence). V dropped 4 bases and J dropped 5 bases, with 7 bases sitting between them.

The rearrangement joins TRBV12-3 or TRBV12-4 to TRBJ2-5; D unclear. The CDR3 runs to 14 residues. Deletions cut 6 bases from V and 2 bases from J, with 13 bases between. The CDR3 reads CASSLTKSQETQYF. The CDR3 nucleotides read TGTGCCAGCAGCCTTACGAAGTCTCAAGAGACCCAGTACTTC.

There are many counts of this clonotype. The rearrangement links TRBV12-3 or TRBV12-4 to TRBJ2-2, with D possibly TRBD2 on 6 matching bases. This CDR3 spans 14 amino acids. V lost 1 base to trimming and J lost 4 bases, with 7 bases between them. DNA for the CDR3: TGTGCCAGCAGTTTAGGGAGGGCCACCGGGGAGCTGTTTTTT. Translating it yields CASSLGRATGELFF.

This clonotype was observed many times. The rearrangement links TRBV6-5 to TRBJ1-1; D remains ambiguous. CDR1 MNHEY and CDR2 SVGAGI come from the germline V gene. CDR3 length: 14 amino acids. The V and J ends lost 7 bases and 5 bases respectively, with 17 bases between them. CDR3 DNA: TGTGCCAGCACCCAAAGTGGCGCTCGGACTGAAGCTTTCTTT. Translated: CASTQSGARTEAFF.

About this clonotype: With a much larger clone just one base away, this may be a read error. The chain is built from TRBV2 and TRBJ1-5; 9 bases are shared with TRBD1. The CDR3 has 15 amino acids. CDR1 is SNHLY and CDR2 is FYNNEI in the germline V gene. In DNA, the CDR3 is TGTGCCAGCAGCGAACAGGGGGCGCGTGATCAGCTCCAGCATTTT. Translating gives CASSEQGARDQLQHF.

This clonotype was observed at least ten times. The chain is built from TRBV4-1 and TRBJ2-1; D may be TRBD1 (6 bases). The CDR3 is 12 residues long. CDR1 MGHRA and CDR2 YSYEKL come from the germline V gene. V was shortened by 3 bases and J by 15 bases, with 15 bases between the two germline ends. The CDR3 here is CASSQPLGQMFF. CDR3 bases: TGCGCCAGCAGCCAGCCTCTAGGACAGATGTTCTTC.

This clonotype was found a few times. The V gene is TRBV30, the J gene TRBJ1-3; 7 bases align to TRBD1. Losses at the gene ends were 0 bases for V and 0 bases for J; bases not matched to a gene: 5. From germline, CDR1 is GTSNPN and CDR2 SVGIG (reference sequence). The CDR3 consists of 16 residues. CDR3: CAWSVGGQFSGNTIYF. CDR3 nucleotides: TGTGCCTGGAGTGTAGGGGGACAGTTCTCTGGAAACACCATATATTTT.

The rearrangement uses TRBV5-1 and TRBJ2-2, with D maybe TRBD2 (5 bases). CDR1 and CDR2 (germline): SGHRS, YFSETQ. V lost 4 bases and J lost 2, with 18 bases in between. The CDR3 totals 17 residues. For the CDR3, the DNA is TGCGCCAGCAGCCGGACCGGACTGACACATAACACCGGGGAGCTGTTTTTT. The encoded protein is CASSRTGLTHNTGELFF.

In DNA, the CDR3 is TGTGCCAGTAGCCTTCGAGATATACGCTACGAGCAGTACGTC. Protein sequence: CASSLRDIRYEQYV. The chain is built from TRBV6-2 or TRBV6-3 and TRBJ2-7; D not resolved. CDR1 is MNHEY, CDR2 SVGEGT, per germline. The CDR3 totals 14 residues. Between the trimmed V and J ends, which lost 9 bases and 3 bases, there was a span of 18 bases.

This clonotype showed up many times. The chain joins TRBV11-3 to TRBJ2-7; tentatively, D is TRBD2 (5 bases). The CDR3 covers 13 residues. The V end lost 0 bases, the J end lost 3 bases, and 6 bases lay between the germline ends. CDR1 and CDR2 (germline): SGHNT, YENEEA. The CDR3 DNA sequence: TGTGCCAGCAGCTTAGAAGCGGACTACGAGCAGTACTTC. This sequence encodes CASSLEADYEQYF.

This clonotype has just a few counts. The chain uses TRBV3-1 and TRBJ1-1; tentative D call: TRBD1 (5 bases). V gave up 4 bases and J gave up 4 bases, with 13 bases separating them. The CDR3 is 14 amino acids. Germline V lookup: CDR1 LGHDT, CDR2 YNNKEL (reference sequence). CDR3 loop: CASSPGGGSTEAFF. The CDR3 DNA reads TGTGCCAGCAGCCCTGGGGGGGGGAGCACTGAAGCTTTCTTT.

Many counts were recorded for this clonotype. The rearrangement links TRBV5-1 to TRBJ2-5; unclear D gene. V was shortened by 0 bases and J by 4 bases, with 7 bases between the two germline ends. The CDR3 is 13 residues long. The germline V gene encodes CDR1 SGHRS and CDR2 YFSETQ. The CDR3 bases are TGCGCCAGCAGCTTGGAAGGGCCAGAGACCCAGTACTTC. As protein: CASSLEGPETQYF.

This clonotype was detected many times. The rearrangement joins TRBV27 to TRBJ1-3, with a weak D call TRBD1 (6 bases). There are 14 residues in the CDR3. Germline-derived CDR1 and CDR2 are MNHEY and SMNVEV (reference sequence). The V end was cut by 4 bases, the J end by 3 bases, with 10 bases between. This chain's CDR3 is CASSSTGRGNTIYF. CDR3 bases: TGTGCCAGCAGTTCTACAGGGCGTGGAAACACCATATATTTT.

In this sample, this clonotype turned up many times. This sequence joins TRBV15 and TRBJ1-2; tentative D call: TRBD1 (5 bases). In germline, CDR1 is LNHNV, CDR2 YYDKDF (reference sequence). The germline V and J ends were trimmed by 5 bases and 2 bases, with 15 bases remaining between them. This CDR3 has 15 residues. The CDR3, as DNA: TGTGCCACCAGCGATCCGGACGGGGGGAACTATGGCTACACCTTC. It specifies CATSDPDGGNYGYTF.

The sample holds many counts of this clonotype. V is TRBV7-6 and J is TRBJ1-1, with no clear D. CDR1 SGHVS and CDR2 FNYEAQ come from the germline V gene. The V gene lost 5 bases and the J gene lost 1 base, with 14 bases spanning the gap. The CDR3 length is 15 residues. CDR3 sequence (DNA): TGTGCCAGCAGCCAAAGGGCCGTGGGGAACACTGAAGCTTTCTTT. This codes for CASSQRAVGNTEAFF. Full variable domain (rest looked up from reference TRBV7-6 and TRBJ1-1): GAGVSQSPRYKVTKRGQDVALRCDPISGHVSLYWYRQALGQGPEFLTYFNYEAQQDKSGLPNDRFSAERPEGSISTLTIQRTEQRDSAMYRCASSQRAVGNTEAFFGQGTRLTVV.

This clonotype was seen many times. The J gene is TRBJ1-1, the V gene TRBV6-5; tentative D call: TRBD1 (6 bases). The germline V gene has CDR1 MNHEY and CDR2 SVGAGI. The germline V and J ends were trimmed by 6 bases and 5 bases, with 10 bases remaining between them. The CDR3 spans 12 residues. In DNA form, the CDR3 reads TGTGCCAGCAGGGACAGAGCTACTGAAGCTTTCTTT. Amino acids: CASRDRATEAFF.

The table lists this clonotype with many counts. The CDR3 loop is CASSFDREGEQFF. The CDR3 bases are TGTGCCAGCAGCTTCGACAGGGAAGGCGAGCAGTTCTTC. V usage is TRBV7-2 and J usage is TRBJ2-1, with TRBD1 matching 7 bases. The CDR3 totals 13 residues. Looked up from germline, CDR1 is SGHTA and CDR2 is FQGNSA. Unmatched junction bases numbered 6, after V lost 3 bases and J lost 10 bases.

Of note for this clonotype: Compared with germline, one end of the junction differs, possibly owing to a read error. The chain has TRBV5-6 and TRBJ1-6, with D perhaps TRBD1 (5 bases). The CDR3 is 13 amino acids. Per the germline V gene, CDR1 is SGHDT and CDR2 is YYEEEE. Here the CDR3 reads CARSYNRNSPLHF. DNA for the CDR3: TGTGCCAGAAGCTATAACAGGAATTCACCCCTCCACTTT.